A single sample is the source of the 20 T cell receptor beta chains below, sequenced in a study of T cell responses to AZD1222 COVID-19 vaccine. Produced via immunoSEQ multiplex PCR; TCRdb's table is partial and in-frame only. The profile shows about 45,000 clones, around three quarters of them singletons. This specimen consisted of peripheral blood, obtained on day 0 of AZD1222 vaccination. The receptors derive from an adult in good health.

J is TRBJ2-7 and V is TRBV2, with D unresolved. The germline CDR1 and CDR2 sequences are SNHLY and FYNNEI. CDR3 length equals 15 residues. V lost 0 bases and J lost 0, with 9 bases in between. The CDR3 DNA reads TGTGCCAGCAGTGAAGCTCCCCCCCTCTCCTACGAGCAGTACTTC. The encoded protein is CASSEAPPLSYEQYF.

The rearrangement links TRBV24-1 to TRBJ1-2; the D is unclear. Germline CDR1 and CDR2: KGHDR and SFDVKD. CDR3 size: 14 residues. The germline V and J ends were trimmed by 4 bases and 4 bases, with 12 bases remaining between them. CDR3 loop: CATSEGRAPYGYTF. As DNA, the CDR3 is TGTGCCACCAGTGAGGGGAGGGCTCCCTATGGCTACACCTTC.

The chain recombines TRBV29-1 with TRBJ1-3; D may be TRBD1 (6 bases). Trimming removed 7 bases at V and 1 base at J, with 11 bases between. This CDR3 comprises 13 residues. From germline, CDR1 is SQVTM and CDR2 ANQGSEA. The CDR3 DNA reads TGCAGCGCCCAGGGGTCATCTGGAAACACCATATATTTT. It codes for CSAQGSSGNTIYF.

The rearrangement links TRBV7-9 to TRBJ1-1, with 7 bases identical to TRBD1. Germline trimming cut 5 bases from V and 8 bases from J; bases unmatched to any gene: 5. The germline V gene has CDR1 SEHNR and CDR2 FQNEAQ (reference sequence). The CDR3 has 12 amino acids. This CDR3 is CASSLRDREAFF. CDR3 DNA: TGTGCCAGCAGCCTTAGGGACAGAGAAGCTTTCTTT.

The chain employs TRBV5-3 and TRBJ2-3, with D tentatively TRBD1 (5 bases). TRBV5-3 is an ORF; its function is uncertain. Between the trimmed V and J ends, which lost 5 bases and 2 bases, there was a span of 15 bases. This CDR3 is 15 amino acids long. CDR3 DNA sequence: TGTGCCAGAAGAGGTGATGGGGCGACCACAGATACGCAGTATTTT. Translated: CARRGDGATTDTQYF.

The V gene is TRBV30, the J gene TRBJ1-6; D unclear. This CDR3 region has 14 residues. Trimming removed 0 bases at V and 7 bases at J, with 10 bases between. Germline V gene lookup returns CDR1 GTSNPN and CDR2 SVGIG (reference sequence). The CDR3 reads CAWSVRPANSPLHF. The CDR3 DNA follows: TGTGCCTGGAGTGTACGTCCAGCCAATTCACCCCTCCACTTT.

V and J are TRBV12-5 and TRBJ1-3; no reliable D call. Germline-derived CDR1 and CDR2 are LGHNT and FRNRAP. This CDR3 has 15 residues. Deletions cut 1 base from V and 0 bases from J, with 7 bases between. The CDR3 is CASGLGTGSGNTIYF. In nucleotides, the CDR3 is TGTGCTAGTGGTTTGGGTACGGGCTCTGGAAACACCATATATTTT.

The chain carries TRBV5-1 and TRBJ2-6; TRBD2 might be the D (6 bases). The CDR3 has 17 amino acids. The germline V gene encodes CDR1 SGHRS and CDR2 YFSETQ. Trimming pared 6 bases from V and 0 bases from J, leaving 16 bases between. The CDR3 sequence: CASTWGTYPSGANVLTF. For the CDR3, the DNA is TGCGCCAGCACCTGGGGGACTTATCCCTCTGGGGCCAACGTCCTGACTTTC.

This rearrangement joins TRBV30 to TRBJ1-2; 10 bases fit TRBD1. The CDR3 totals 14 residues. V dropped 1 base and J dropped 6; count of bases not matched to a gene: 5. The germline V gene encodes CDR1 GTSNPN and CDR2 SVGIG (reference sequence). CDR3 coding DNA: TGTGCCTGGAGTGCCGGGACAGGGGTTGATGGCTACACCTTC. This translates into CAWSAGTGVDGYTF.

The rearrangement joins TRBV5-6 to TRBJ2-6; 7 nucleotides align to TRBD2. The junction had 3 bases not matched to a gene; V was cut back by 0 bases and J by 0 bases. This CDR3 is built from 17 residues. CDR1 and CDR2 (germline): SGHDT, YYEEEE. CDR3 bases: TGTGCCAGCAGCTTGGGGGAGGGAACCTCTGGGGCCAACGTCCTGACTTTC. Protein product: CASSLGEGTSGANVLTF. Complete variable domain (other parts from reference TRBV5-6 and TRBJ2-6): DAGVTQSPTHLIKTRGQQVTLRCSPKSGHDTVSWYQQALGQGPQFIFQYYEEEERQRGNFPDRFSGHQFPNYSSELNVNALLLGDSALYLCASSLGEGTSGANVLTFGAGSRLTVL.

This sequence joins TRBV6-5 and TRBJ1-3; no clear D gene. Germline V lookup: CDR1 MNHEY, CDR2 SVGAGI. The CDR3 is made up of 15 amino acids. Trimming stripped 6 bases from V and 0 bases from J, with 12 bases between. The CDR3 region is CASRRNYSSGNTIYF. The CDR3 nucleotides are TGTGCCAGCAGGCGGAATTACAGCTCTGGAAACACCATATATTTT.

CDR3 sequence: CASSMTGNNQPQHF. The CDR3 DNA reads as TGTGCCAGTAGTATGACAGGGAACAATCAGCCCCAGCATTTT. J is TRBJ1-5 and V is TRBV19; TRBD1 aligns across 7 bases. Germline V gene sequence: CDR1 LNHDA, CDR2 SQIVND (reference sequence). J lost 3 bases, V lost 3 bases, and 2 bases had no gene match. The CDR3 is 14 amino acids.

For this clone: Sequence at one end of the junction differs from germline and may be a read error. The CDR3 DNA reads as TGCAGTGCCCGGGGGTCGGTCGGTAGCTTC. Protein product: CSARGSVGSF. This sequence joins TRBV20-1 and TRBJ1-2, with D possibly being TRBD1 (5 bases). Germline loops: CDR1 DFQATT, CDR2 SNEGSKA (reference sequence). CDR3 length: 10 amino acids.

The CDR3 DNA reads TGTGCCAGCAGCCTATTCGATGAGCAGTTCTTC. It translates to CASSLFDEQFF. The rearrangement joins TRBV3-1 (or the pseudogene TRBV3-2) to TRBJ2-1, with D unresolved. CDR3 length: 11 residues. V was pared by 4 bases and J by 8 bases, with 6 bases between. CDR1 is LGHDT and CDR2 is YNNKEL in the germline V gene (reference sequence).

V usage is TRBV6-5 and J usage is TRBJ2-3; the D is unclear. The V gene's germline CDR1 is MNHEY and CDR2 SVGAGI. V lost 8 bases, J lost 5 bases, and 11 bases lay in between. This CDR3 is built from 12 residues. The CDR3 DNA sequence: TGTGCCAGCGGAGAGATCAAAGATACGCAGTATTTT. As protein: CASGEIKDTQYF.

The CDR3 loop is CASRRHDPSTDTQYF. Here the CDR3 DNA reads TGTGCCAGCAGACGCCATGACCCTAGCACAGATACGCAGTATTTT. The chain uses TRBV4-2 and TRBJ2-3; no firm D call. Germline V gene data show CDR1 as LGHNA and CDR2 as YNFKEQ. CDR3 length: 15 amino acids. The V gene lost 6 bases and the J gene lost 0 bases, with 13 bases spanning the gap.

This clone was seen only a few times. CDR3 sequence reads: CAISESIFPRSNYGYTF. CDR3 bases: TGTGCCATCAGTGAGTCGATATTTCCGAGAAGCAACTATGGCTACACCTTC. This chain uses TRBV10-3 with TRBJ1-2; D is uncertain. Germline-derived CDR1 and CDR2 are ENHRY and SYGVKD. Trimming took 0 bases from V and 2 from J, leaving 16 bases between them. The CDR3 runs to 17 residues.

The V and J genes are TRBV25-1 and TRBJ1-5; D is unclear. V lost 3 bases to trimming and J lost 3 bases, with 3 bases between them. The V gene's germline CDR1 is MGHDK and CDR2 SYGVNS. The CDR3 length is 12 residues. CDR3 amino acids: CASSDYNQPQHF. In nucleotides, the CDR3 is TGTGCCAGCAGTGACTACAATCAGCCCCAGCATTTT.

The gene calls are TRBV23-1 and TRBJ2-2, with D perhaps assigned TRBD1 or TRBD2 (5 bases each). TRBV23-1 counts as an open reading frame of uncertain function. The CDR3 is 16 residues long. The V end was cut by 4 bases, the J end by 6 bases, with 18 bases between. The CDR3 coding sequence is TGCGCCAGCAGTCTGGCCGGGGCCGCGAGCGCCGGGGAGCTGTTTTTT. Its protein product is CASSLAGAASAGELFF.

The rearrangement uses TRBV4-3 and TRBJ1-2, with D perhaps TRBD1 (6 bases). The CDR3 runs 17 residues. Germline lookup yields CDR1 LGHNA and CDR2 YSLEER. Trimming pared 0 bases from V and 4 bases from J, leaving 18 bases between. CDR3 protein: CASSQDLTTGLSYGYTF. CDR3 nucleotides: TGCGCCAGCAGCCAAGATTTAACAACAGGGTTGAGCTATGGCTACACCTTC.